The 16 T cell receptor beta chains below come from one sample, sequenced in a study of T cells in Graves' hyperthyroidism and ophthalmopathy (dated by TCRdb to between 2018 and 2021). The library came from multiplex PCR. For sequencing, an Illumina HiSeq 2000 was employed. The TCR beta CDR3 regions were amplified from the RNA transcripts. For the first round of RT-PCR on the TCR CDR3, the HTBI primer set was used together with the Qiagen OneStep RT-PCR kit. Starting from the raw public reads, TCRdb applied fastp trimming at Q25, assembled clones with MiXCR and retained in-frame beta chains. All rows with the same CDR3 protein become a single entry with the most common DNA and genes. In this sample the table shows about 400,000 distinct CDR3 sequences, 15% to 19% of which occur a single time. The ten top clones hold 25% to 35% of the sample. Sequencing was performed on blood. The source is a young woman with Graves' hyperthyroidism that later progressed to Graves' ophthalmopathy.

This clonotype was recorded many times. The chain employs TRBV7-3 and TRBJ2-1; TRBD2 aligns across 8 bases. There are 14 residues in the CDR3. With V trimmed by 4 bases and J by 10 bases, 9 bases remained unmatched. In germline, CDR1 is SGHTA, CDR2 FQGTGA. This CDR3 reads CASSSGTRGSEQFF. In DNA form, the CDR3 reads TGTGCCAGCAGCTCCGGGACTAGAGGGAGCGAGCAGTTCTTC.

This clonotype was observed many times. The chain uses TRBV13 and TRBJ2-5; the D is unclear. This CDR3 has 12 residues. The germline gives CDR1 PRHDT, CDR2 FYEKMQ (reference sequence). V lost 7 bases and J 5 bases, leaving 11 bases between the germline ends. This chain's CDR3 is CASKSDGETQYF. The CDR3 DNA sequence: TGTGCCAGCAAGAGCGACGGGGAGACCCAGTACTTC.

The table lists this clonotype with many counts. The V call is TRBV28, the J call TRBJ2-2, with a possible D match to TRBD1 (6 bases). Per the germline V gene, CDR1 is MDHEN and CDR2 is SYDVKM. The CDR3 totals 14 residues. Trimming left V 4 bases short and J 1 base short, with 7 bases between. CDR3 sequence (DNA): TGTGCCAGCAGTTCGACAGGGAACACCGGGGAGCTGTTTTTT. It specifies CASSSTGNTGELFF.

This sequence joins TRBV6-1 and TRBJ2-3; 12 bases are shared with TRBD2. Germline V gene data show CDR1 as MNHNS and CDR2 as SASEGT. V was clipped by 6 bases and J by 6 bases; unmatched bases: 7. The CDR3 consists of 15 residues. CDR3 residues: CASSRTSGTGDTQYF. The CDR3 nucleotides are TGTGCCAGCAGCCGGACTAGCGGGACGGGTGATACGCAGTATTTT.

This clonotype has at least ten counts. This chain uses TRBV5-1 with TRBJ1-1; unclear D gene. The germline V gene encodes CDR1 SGHRS and CDR2 YFSETQ. V was trimmed by 1 base and J by 6 bases, leaving 10 bases between them. CDR3 size: 13 residues. The CDR3 DNA sequence: TGCGCCAGCAGCTTGCAAAGCACCTCTGAAGCTTTCTTT. Its protein product is CASSLQSTSEAFF.

This clonotype showed up many times. The CDR3 DNA follows: TGTGCCAGCAGTTTTTCAGGGGCTGGGAACATTCAGTACTTC. Encoded protein: CASSFSGAGNIQYF. The chain couples TRBV28 to TRBJ2-4; TRBD1 might be the D (6 bases). There are 14 residues in the CDR3. V lost 3 bases and J 7 bases, leaving 13 bases between the germline ends. In germline, CDR1 is MDHEN, CDR2 SYDVKM.

The chain couples TRBV2 to TRBJ2-7; D remains unclear. The V end was cut by 5 bases, the J end by 4 bases, with 18 bases between. Germline V gene sequence: CDR1 SNHLY, CDR2 FYNNEI. The CDR3 spans 15 residues. The CDR3, as DNA: TGTGCCAGCAGTTCCCCCCGGCACCTTCGATACGAGCAGTACTTC. Translated, it gives CASSSPRHLRYEQYF.

In its sample, this clonotype was seen many times. This chain joins TRBV5-1 and TRBJ2-7; tentatively, D is TRBD1 (6 bases). The length of the CDR3 is 12 residues. CDR1 and CDR2 from the germline V gene are SGHRS and YFSETQ. V was clipped by 7 bases and J by 0 bases, with 8 bases between them. The chain's CDR3 is CASRDTSYEQYF. In DNA, the CDR3 is TGCGCCAGCCGGGACACCTCCTACGAGCAGTACTTC.

In its sample, this clonotype was seen a few times. The chain is built from TRBV11-2 and TRBJ2-1, with TRBD2 matching 14 bases. The junction had 8 bases not matched to a gene; V was cut back by 1 base and J by 0 bases. The germline gives CDR1 SGHAT, CDR2 FQNNGV. The CDR3 covers 20 residues. In DNA, the CDR3 is TGTGCCAGCAGCTTAGTCCGAGGACTAGCGGGAGGTCCCTCCTACAATGAGCAGTTCTTC. It yields the protein CASSLVRGLAGGPSYNEQFF.

This clonotype was seen many times. The chain recombines TRBV11-3 with TRBJ2-3, with 12 bases identical to TRBD2. CDR1 SGHNT and CDR2 YENEEA come from the germline V gene. Germline trimming cut 1 base from V and 4 bases from J; bases unmatched to any gene: 3. The CDR3 totals 16 residues. The CDR3 nucleotides read TGTGCCAGCAGCTTAGGACTAGCGGGAGTTTCAGATACGCAGTATTTT. Protein sequence: CASSLGLAGVSDTQYF.

This clonotype was seen once. This could be a read error, since a much larger clone is one nucleotide away. This sequence joins TRBV20-1 and TRBJ1-1; TRBD1 aligns across 8 bases. J was trimmed by 1 base and V by 2 bases; bases with no gene match: 0. This CDR3 contains 13 residues. CDR1 DFQATT and CDR2 SNEGSKA come from the germline V gene (reference sequence). In DNA form, the CDR3 reads TGCAGTGCTAGAACAGGGGGGAACACTGAAGCTTTCTTT. Translated: CSARTGGNTEAFF.

This clonotype showed up many times. The V and J genes are TRBV3-1 and TRBJ1-3, with a possible D match to TRBD1 (5 bases). V was trimmed by 1 base and J by 3 bases, leaving 10 bases between them. The CDR3 runs to 15 residues. Germline values: CDR1 LGHDT, CDR2 YNNKEL (reference sequence). CDR3 in amino acids: CASSQVGASGNTIYF. CDR3 nucleotides: TGTGCCAGCAGCCAAGTTGGGGCCAGTGGAAACACCATATATTTT.

This CDR3 reads CASSLGQPRPGGQYF. The CDR3 DNA follows: TGCGCCAGCAGCTTGGGACAGCCTCGCCCTGGTGGGCAGTACTTC. The chain recombines TRBV5-1 with TRBJ2-7; maybe TRBD1 (5 bases). The CDR3 length is 15 residues. From germline, CDR1 is SGHRS and CDR2 YFSETQ. V was trimmed by 0 bases and J by 9 bases, leaving 19 bases between them.

Remarks on this clonotype: This may arise from a read error, as a much more abundant clone is one base away. This chain joins TRBV9 and TRBJ2-5, with a tentative D call TRBD2 (7 bases). Germline loops: CDR1 SGDLS, CDR2 YYNGEE. The CDR3 loop spans 15 amino acids. The CDR3 DNA reads as TGTGCCGGCAGCGTAGCAGCTCGGGGGGCAGAGACCCAGTACTTC. Amino acids: CAGSVAARGAETQYF.

This clonotype has ten or more counts. The chain has TRBV3-1 and TRBJ2-2; 9 nucleotides match TRBD1. This CDR3 region has 15 residues. The ends lost 4 bases at V and 6 bases at J; junction bases unmatched: 6. In germline, CDR1 is LGHDT, CDR2 YNNKEL (reference sequence). The DNA of the CDR3 is TGTGCCAGCAGCCGAGGACAGGGGATGGCCGGGGAGCTGTTTTTT. It yields the protein CASSRGQGMAGELFF.

This clonotype was detected many times. CDR3 bases: TGCGCCAGCAGCTTGGGAGCTAGCGGGAGAGGTAATGAGCAGTTCTTC. Translation gives CASSLGASGRGNEQFF. The chain couples TRBV5-1 to TRBJ2-1, with TRBD2 identical over 10 bases. V lost 0 bases, J lost 7 bases, and 7 bases stayed unmatched. CDR3 size: 16 residues. From germline, CDR1 is SGHRS and CDR2 YFSETQ.